A selection of T cell receptor beta chains follows, all from one sample in a study of blood T cell repertoires in COVID-19. Here immunoSEQ multiplex PCR was the method, and the copy in TCRdb shows in-frame clones only, minus some. Of around 260,000 clones in the sample, less than 90% were seen once. Material: peripheral blood. The source is a man aged 60 to 75 who had recovered from COVID-19. The CDR3 runs from the conserved cysteine through the conserved F or W. The order of the fields is V gene, clone size, D gene, J gene, CDR3 DNA, CDR3 protein. The D gene is left open where the match is weak. Clone size is shown for a subset of rows, as once, few, many or a class of expanded clone.

TRBV3-1/TRBV3-2	-	-	TRBJ1-2	TGTGCCAGCAGCCAAAACTCCTATGGCTACACCTTC	CASSQNSYGYTF
TRBV5-1	-	-	TRBJ1-1	TGCGCCAGCAGCTCATCTGAGGGCCGGGATTCTGAAGCTTTCTTT	CASSSSEGRDSEAFF
TRBV6-1	-	-	TRBJ2-3	TGTGCCAGCAGTGTCAGGACACCATCTAGCACAGATACGCAGTATTTT	CASSVRTPSSTDTQYF
TRBV7-9	-	TRBD1	TRBJ1-2	TGTGCCAGCAGACAACAGGGGACCATTAACTATGGCTACACCTTC	CASRQQGTINYGYTF
TRBV10-3	-	TRBD1	TRBJ2-5	TGTGCCATCAGTGATAGGACAGGGAGCACGCAAGAGACCCAGTACTTC	CAISDRTGSTQETQYF
TRBV5-1	few	TRBD2	TRBJ2-5	TGCGCCAGCAGCTACGGACTAGCGGGGGGGCCGGATTGGTTAGAGACCCAGTACTTC	CASSYGLAGGPDWLETQYF
TRBV7-3	-	-	TRBJ1-1	TGTGCCAGCAGCTTCGAGGTGGCCACTGAAGCTTTCTTT	CASSFEVATEAFF
TRBV7-2	few	-	TRBJ1-1	TGTGCCAGCAGCTTAGGCGGGGGTCGGGGCACTGAAGCTTTCTTT	CASSLGGGRGTEAFF
TRBV7-3	-	-	TRBJ2-1	TGTGCCAGCAGCTTCGTCCAGGTCATGGCCAATGAGCAGTTCTTC	CASSFVQVMANEQFF
TRBV7-3	-	-	TRBJ2-5	TGTGCCAGCAGCCAAACGGGGGGCCGAGAGACCCAGTACTTC	CASSQTGGRETQYF
TRBV27	-	-	TRBJ2-3	TGTGCCAGCAGTTCGCCAAGCGGTGCCACAGATACGCAGTATTTT	CASSSPSGATDTQYF
TRBV2	once	TRBD2	TRBJ2-3	TGTGCCAGCAGAGAGGGGGGACTAGCCGGAGCAGATACGCAGTATTTT	CASREGGLAGADTQYF
TRBV7-9	-	-	TRBJ2-1	TGTGCCAGCAGCTTGCCGGGACTTGCTTCTCGGTTCTTC	CASSLPGLASRFF
TRBV14	-	-	TRBJ2-3	TGTGCCAGCCGCAGGGCCGGAACAGATACGCAGTATTTT	CASRRAGTDTQYF
TRBV11-2	-	-	TRBJ1-3	TGTGCCAGCAGCTTAGCCAGCCAGGTCTCTGGAAACACCATATATTTT	CASSLASQVSGNTIYF
TRBV6-5	-	-	TRBJ1-5	TGTGCCAGCAGTTCGTACGGAGCCAGCAATCAGCCCCAGCATTTT	CASSSYGASNQPQHF
TRBV28	-	-	TRBJ1-4	TGTGCCAGCAGCCAGGCAGGAGGGCCCTTTGAAAAACTGTTTTTT	CASSQAGGPFEKLFF
TRBV7-7	once	-	TRBJ2-7	TGTGCTAGCAGCCGGGGACACAACTACGAGCAGTACTTC	CASSRGHNYEQYF
TRBV5-4	-	TRBD2	TRBJ2-2	TGTGCCAGCATGCTAGCGGGGGGAGGAACCGGGGAGCTGTTTTTT	CASMLAGGGTGELFF
TRBV11-1	-	TRBD1	TRBJ1-1	TGTGCCAGCAGCGCGACAGGGGGGGTCACTGAAGCTTTCTTT	CASSATGGVTEAFF
TRBV7-2	-	TRBD2	TRBJ2-5	TGTGCCAGCAGCTCCTTAGCGGGGCCAAAAGAGACCCAGTACTTC	CASSSLAGPKETQYF
TRBV4-2	-	-	TRBJ2-1	TGTGCCAGCAGCCAAGAAAGGAGAAATGAGCAGTTCTTC	CASSQERRNEQFF
TRBV5-1	-	TRBD2	TRBJ2-1	TGCGCCAGCAGCTTGGGTCGGCTAGCGGGCGAGCAGTTCTTC	CASSLGRLAGEQFF
TRBV4-1	-	-	TRBJ1-1	TGCGCCAGCAGCCAAGATATTGGGGCGTCTGACACTGAAGCTTTCTTT	CASSQDIGASDTEAFF
TRBV5-1	-	TRBD2	TRBJ2-2	TGCGCCACCACCTTTGATTGGTCTAGCGGGAGTTCAACCGGGGAGCTGTTTTTT	CATTFDWSSGSSTGELFF
TRBV5-1	-	-	TRBJ2-2	TGCGCCAGCAGAAGTGGGCAGGCGAACACCGGGGAGCTGTTTTTT	CASRSGQANTGELFF
TRBV5-1	-	-	TRBJ2-3	TGCGCCAGCAGCTTGCGGGCGGGGAGGCAGGCAGATACGCAGTATTTT	CASSLRAGRQADTQYF
TRBV18	many	TRBD1	TRBJ1-6	TGTGCCAGCTCACCGGAAAACAGGGGTTCTTCGGGTTCACCCCTCCACTTT	CASSPENRGSSGSPLHF
TRBV19	-	TRBD1	TRBJ1-5	TGTGCCAGTAGTATTGGGGGACAGGGGGATCAGCCCCAGCATTTT	CASSIGGQGDQPQHF
TRBV5-5	-	TRBD1	TRBJ2-2	TGTGCCAGCAGCCTATTACCGGGACAGGGGACGATTGGGGAGCTGTTTTTT	CASSLLPGQGTIGELFF
TRBV19	-	-	TRBJ2-5	TGTGCCAGTAGTATGTATGAGGAGACCCAGTACTTC	CASSMYEETQYF
TRBV6-5	-	-	TRBJ1-2	TGTGCCAGCAGGGCCCAGGAGGTATATGGCTACACCTTC	CASRAQEVYGYTF
TRBV10-1	-	-	TRBJ1-1	TGCGCCAGCAGTGACAAGAACACTGAAGCTTTCTTT	CASSDKNTEAFF
TRBV4-2	-	TRBD2	TRBJ2-1	TGTGCCAGCAGCCAAGACCCCAGCGGGGGAACTCGTAATGAGCAGTTCTTC	CASSQDPSGGTRNEQFF
TRBV12-5	few	-	TRBJ1-5	TGTGCTAGTGGTTTCAGGGAAAAAAATCAGCCCCAGCATTTT	CASGFREKNQPQHF
TRBV5-1	-	-	TRBJ2-5	TGCGCCAGCAGCGGGAACTGGGACGGCGGGAAGGCCCAGTACTTC	CASSGNWDGGKAQYF
TRBV7-6	-	-	TRBJ1-1	TGTGCCAGCAGCCCAGCCGCCGGGGTTGCTTCGGGAGCTTTCTTT	CASSPAAGVASGAFF
TRBV7-6	-	-	TRBJ2-1	TGTGCCAGCAGCTTAGAAGTGTCCCCACGGGAGCAGTTCTTC	CASSLEVSPREQFF
TRBV28	-	-	TRBJ1-2	TGTGCCAGCAAGCACGGTAACTATGGCTACACCTTC	CASKHGNYGYTF
TRBV7-9	-	TRBD1	TRBJ1-1	TGTGCCAGCAGCTTAGCCAGGGCAGGGGGCACTGAAGCTTTCTTT	CASSLARAGGTEAFF